Given below is one T cell receptor (beta chain) in context. These data come from a study of human thymus T cells. TCRdb's table, derived via immunoSEQ multiplex PCR, lists solely in-frame clones and lacks some. The data show 54,000 or so clones, with around 94% seen just once and around 6% held by the top ten. This CDR3 has 15 amino acids. Germline V CDR1 and CDR2: SGHVS, FNYEAQ. V gave up 5 bases and J gave up 9 bases; unmatched junction bases: 11. The sample was blood. The chain links TRBV7-6 to TRBJ2-5, with 11 positions matching TRBD2. The receptor's source is a boy in the first two years of life with a congenital heart defect but otherwise immunologically healthy. CDR3 residues: CASSTGTSGRLAQYF. Here the CDR3 DNA reads TGTGCCAGCAGCACCGGGACTAGCGGTCGGTTGGCCCAGTACTTC. The variable domain in full, with the rest retrieved from reference TRBV7-6 and TRBJ2-5, is GAGVSQSPRYKVTKRGQDVALRCDPISGHVSLYWYRQALGQGPEFLTYFNYEAQQDKSGLPNDRFSAERPEGSISTLTIQRTEQRDSAMYRCASSTGTSGRLAQYFGPGTRLLVL.